These T cell receptor beta chains were read from a single sample in a study of radiotherapy plus CTLA-4 blockade in lung cancer. TCRdb's copy holds only in-frame clones and misses some; the assay was immunoSEQ multiplex PCR. This sample has fewer than 50,000 clones, with roughly 60% found just once. Sequenced material: peripheral blood, taken from a patient treated with radiotherapy plus ipilimumab. The receptor set was obtained from a human donor with non-small cell lung cancer who had a partial response to radiotherapy plus ipilimumab. CDR3s include the opening cysteine and the closing phenylalanine or tryptophan. A D gene is named only where the DNA matches it firmly. Expanded clones get a size class; other rows say once, few or many, or leave the size out.

J gene: TRBJ1-1
clone size: .
D gene: .
V gene: TRBV30
CDR3 protein: CAWPGPGGTEAFF
CDR3 DNA: TGTGCCTGGCCGGGACCCGGAGGGACTGAAGCTTTCTTT

J gene: TRBJ2-1
clone size: .
D gene: TRBD2
V gene: TRBV13
CDR3 protein: CASSSALAGVSEQFF
CDR3 DNA: TGTGCCAGCAGCTCGGCTTTAGCGGGAGTCAGTGAGCAGTTCTTC

J gene: TRBJ2-3
clone size: .
D gene: .
V gene: TRBV5-1
CDR3 protein: CASSLGKLVADTQYF
CDR3 DNA: TGCGCCAGCAGCTTGGGAAAGCTTGTGGCAGATACGCAGTATTTT

J gene: TRBJ2-7
clone size: .
D gene: TRBD2
V gene: TRBV6-6
CDR3 protein: CASSYLAAYEQYF
CDR3 DNA: TGTGCCAGCAGTTACCTAGCGGCCTACGAGCAGTACTTC

J gene: TRBJ2-2
clone size: once
D gene: .
V gene: TRBV2
CDR3 protein: CASIDQGFTGELFF
CDR3 DNA: TGTGCCAGCATTGATCAGGGGTTCACCGGGGAGCTGTTTTTT

J gene: TRBJ2-5
clone size: .
D gene: TRBD1
V gene: TRBV30
CDR3 protein: CAWSPNRGRSETQYF
CDR3 DNA: TGTGCCTGGAGTCCAAACAGGGGGCGATCAGAGACCCAGTACTTC

J gene: TRBJ2-1
clone size: few
D gene: .
V gene: TRBV11-3
CDR3 protein: CASSSGQSYNEQFF
CDR3 DNA: TGTGCCAGCAGCTCCGGACAGTCCTACAATGAGCAGTTCTTC

J gene: TRBJ1-1
clone size: .
D gene: .
V gene: TRBV2
CDR3 protein: CASSGNTGNTEAFF
CDR3 DNA: TGTGCCAGCAGTGGGAATACAGGGAACACTGAAGCTTTCTTT

J gene: TRBJ2-1
clone size: .
D gene: TRBD2
V gene: TRBV10-3
CDR3 protein: CAISEALPLADSYNEQFF
CDR3 DNA: TGTGCCATCAGTGAGGCCCTCCCTCTAGCGGACTCCTACAATGAGCAGTTCTTC

J gene: TRBJ2-2
clone size: .
D gene: TRBD1
V gene: TRBV19
CDR3 protein: CASRASRGPTTGELFF
CDR3 DNA: TGTGCCAGTAGGGCCTCAAGGGGGCCAACGACCGGGGAGCTGTTTTTT

J gene: TRBJ1-2
clone size: .
D gene: TRBD1
V gene: TRBV15
CDR3 protein: CATSTPGTGASGYGYTF
CDR3 DNA: TGTGCCACCAGCACCCCGGGTACAGGGGCCTCAGGCTATGGCTACACCTTC

J gene: TRBJ2-1
clone size: .
D gene: TRBD2
V gene: TRBV5-1
CDR3 protein: CASSTKPSGGGNNEQFF
CDR3 DNA: TGCGCCAGCAGCACAAAACCTAGCGGGGGAGGTAACAATGAGCAGTTCTTC

J gene: TRBJ2-7
clone size: few
D gene: .
V gene: TRBV6-1
CDR3 protein: CASSLTSLYEQYF
CDR3 DNA: TGTGCCAGCAGCCTGACTAGTCTCTACGAGCAGTACTTC

J gene: TRBJ2-7
clone size: .
D gene: TRBD1
V gene: TRBV27
CDR3 protein: CASSSPRTGGSYEQYF
CDR3 DNA: TGTGCCAGCAGTTCTCCTCGGACAGGAGGATCGTACGAGCAGTACTTC